Each of the 31 T cell receptor beta chains below was sequenced from the same sample in a study of beta chain features in type 1 diabetes. Expressed TCRB transcripts were sequenced because the entire RNA isolate underwent reverse transcription. The assay was immunoSEQ multiplex PCR, and TCRdb's table has in-frame clones only and misses some. The sample lists over 700,000 clones, about a sixth occurring once. The sample consisted of naive CD4+ T cells from blood. The receptors come from a woman between 18 and 29 years old in good health.

Concerning this clone: Germline and junction disagree at one end, which may indicate a read error. This chain links TRBV11-2 with TRBJ2-7; maybe TRBD1 (6 bases). This CDR3 has 15 amino acids. The germline V gene has CDR1 SGHAT and CDR2 FQNNGV. For the CDR3, the DNA is TGTGCCAGCAGCACAACAGGGACAAACTCCTGCGAGCAGTACTTC. Amino acid sequence: CASSTTGTNSCEQYF.

This clone was seen a handful of times. The genes are TRBV9 and TRBJ1-2; 10 bases agree with TRBD1. The V segment lost 4 bases and the J segment 6 bases; nucleotides outside the gene matches: 9. This CDR3 has 15 amino acids. Per germline, CDR1 SGDLS and CDR2 YYNGEE. The CDR3 loop is CASSHRGDRGNGYTF. CDR3 DNA: TGTGCCAGCAGCCACCGTGGGGACAGGGGAAATGGCTACACCTTC.

Only a few counts were recorded for this clone. The CDR3 DNA sequence: TGTGCCAGCAGTTACTCGTACGGCCATGAGCAGTTCTTC. Protein sequence: CASSYSYGHEQFF. The V call is TRBV6-5, the J call TRBJ2-1, with unresolved D. CDR3 length equals 13 residues. Germline values: CDR1 MNHEY, CDR2 SVGAGI. V was shortened by 0 bases and J by 8 bases, with 8 bases between the two germline ends.

This clone was seen a few times. The chain links TRBV25-1 to TRBJ2-1; perhaps TRBD1 as D (6 bases). Trimming stripped 3 bases from V and 6 bases from J, with 15 bases between. The CDR3 is 15 residues long. Germline V gives CDR1 MGHDK, CDR2 SYGVNS. CDR3 nucleotides: TGTGCCAGCAGTGATAGCCGGAGAGGGGGCAATGAGCAGTTCTTC. The encoded protein is CASSDSRRGGNEQFF. The entire variable domain, with the rest obtained from reference TRBV25-1 and TRBJ2-1, is as follows: EADIYQTPRYLVIGTGKKITLECSQTMGHDKMYWYQQDPGMELHLIHYSYGVNSTEKGDLSSESTVSRIRTEHFPLTLESARPSHTSQYLCASSDSRRGGNEQFFGPGTRLTVL.

The chain has TRBV6-1 and TRBJ1-1; 10 bases align to TRBD1. Trimming at V came to 5 bases and at J to 6 bases, leaving 9 bases not matched to a gene. This CDR3 region has 15 residues. Looked up from germline, CDR1 is MNHNS and CDR2 is SASEGT. CDR3 in DNA: TGTGCCAGCAGTTTCTTGACAGGGGGCGTGCCTGAAGCTTTCTTT. Translating it yields CASSFLTGGVPEAFF.

This clone came up a few times. The chain uses TRBV18 and TRBJ1-1; a weak D match, TRBD1 (5 bases). V was trimmed by 3 bases and J by 8 bases, leaving 13 bases between them. The CDR3 spans 13 residues. From germline, CDR1 is KGHSH and CDR2 LQKENI. The CDR3 DNA follows: TGTGCCAGCTCACCCGATATTCAGGGAGAAGCTTTCTTT. It encodes CASSPDIQGEAFF.

The chain has TRBV5-6 and TRBJ2-7, with D perhaps TRBD1 or TRBD2 (5 bases each). V lost 3 bases and J lost 3, with 10 bases in between. The germline V gene encodes CDR1 SGHDT and CDR2 YYEEEE. The CDR3 runs to 13 residues. CDR3 amino acids: CASSWGRYYEQYF. In DNA, the CDR3 is TGTGCCAGCAGCTGGGGACGGTACTACGAGCAGTACTTC.

The V gene is TRBV7-9, the J gene TRBJ2-5, with D hard to call. V lost 3 bases, J lost 2 bases, and 10 bases lay in between. This CDR3 is built from 14 residues. Germline-derived CDR1 and CDR2 are SEHNR and FQNEAQ (reference sequence). CDR3 sequence (DNA): TGTGCCAGCAGCTTTTATACCTCACAAGAGACCCAGTACTTC. This gives the protein CASSFYTSQETQYF.

This clone was detected a few times. The chain has TRBV5-1 and TRBJ1-4; D unresolved. The CDR3 runs 13 residues. Germline CDR1 SGHRS, CDR2 YFSETQ. The V end lost 4 bases, the J end lost 7 bases, and 11 bases lay between the germline ends. This CDR3 is CASSPQEGEKLFF. CDR3 nucleotide sequence: TGCGCCAGCAGCCCTCAGGAGGGTGAAAAACTGTTTTTT.

The CDR3 DNA reads TGTGCCAGCAGGACAGTCAAGTTGAGGGGGGAGACCCAGTACTTC. This translates into CASRTVKLRGETQYF. The V call is TRBV6-5, the J call TRBJ2-5; TRBD1 is a possible D gene (6 bases). V was trimmed by 6 bases and J by 5 bases, leaving 19 bases between them. Germline CDR1 is MNHEY and CDR2 is SVGAGI. There are 15 residues in the CDR3.

Comment on this clone: At the DNA level, this CDR3 is encoded by other sequences in the same sample as well. V is TRBV18 and J is TRBJ2-7, with a possible D match to TRBD2 (6 bases). Trimming left V 3 bases short and J 0 bases short, with 12 bases between. Germline loops: CDR1 KGHSH, CDR2 LQKENI. The CDR3 has 15 residues. CDR3 residues: CASSPPGTASYEQYF. The CDR3 DNA reads TGTGCCAGCTCACCGCCCGGGACTGCCTCCTACGAGCAGTACTTC.

This clone was counted only a few times. The chain joins TRBV4-2 to TRBJ2-1; TRBD2 agrees at 16 bases. The J segment lost 10 bases and the V segment lost 2 bases, leaving 5 bases of the junction unmatched. Per germline, CDR1 LGHNA and CDR2 YNFKEQ. The CDR3 covers 16 residues. CDR3 loop: CASSQSGTSGRGEQFF. The CDR3 bases are TGTGCCAGCAGCCAATCCGGGACTAGCGGGAGGGGGGAGCAGTTCTTC.

The table lists this clone with a few counts. V usage is TRBV14 and J usage is TRBJ2-1; TRBD2 agrees at 7 bases. Germline V gives CDR1 SGHDN, CDR2 FVKESK. The CDR3 runs to 18 residues. J lost 0 bases, V lost 0 bases, and 8 bases had no gene match. The CDR3, as DNA: TGTGCCAGCAGCCAAGATCTGGGAGGGCGAAGCTCCTACAATGAGCAGTTCTTC. This codes for CASSQDLGGRSSYNEQFF.

The chain carries TRBV11-2 and TRBJ2-3, with 9 bases matching TRBD2. With V trimmed by 3 bases and J by 5 bases, 6 bases remained unmatched. This CDR3 is 15 amino acids long. The germline CDR1 and CDR2 sequences are SGHAT and FQNNGV. In DNA, the CDR3 is TGTGCCAGCAGCTTTGGACTAGCGTGGGGAGATACGCAGTATTTT. Translation gives CASSFGLAWGDTQYF. Filled out from reference TRBV11-2 and TRBJ2-3, the complete variable domain reads EAGVAQSPRYKIIEKRQSVAFWCNPISGHATLYWYQQILGQGPKLLIQFQNNGVVDDSQLPKDRFSAERLKGVDSTLKIQPAKLEDSAVYLCASSFGLAWGDTQYFGPGTRLTVL.

This clone has more than one count but fewer than ten. This rearrangement joins TRBV20-1 to TRBJ1-1; 7 bases are shared with TRBD1. Losses at the gene ends were 2 bases for V and 10 bases for J; bases not matched to a gene: 4. CDR1 and CDR2 (germline): DFQATT, SNEGSKA (reference sequence). CDR3 length equals 11 residues. CDR3 DNA sequence: TGCAGTGCTAGACCCTCAGGGGGAGCTTTCTTT. This sequence encodes CSARPSGGAFF.

This clone was seen only a few times. The J gene is TRBJ2-1, the V gene TRBV5-4, with 9 bases identical to TRBD2. V shed 4 bases and J 2 bases; nucleotides not matched to a gene: 10. Germline lookup yields CDR1 SGHNT and CDR2 YYREEE (reference sequence). This CDR3 region has 17 residues. The CDR3 DNA sequence: TGTGCCAGCAGCCCTTCGCGGGAGGGCCCCACCTACAATGAGCAGTTCTTC. As protein: CASSPSREGPTYNEQFF.

This clone was counted a few times. This sequence joins TRBV5-4 and TRBJ2-1; weak D call: TRBD1 (5 bases). This CDR3 comprises 18 residues. V lost 0 bases, J lost 4 bases, and 20 bases lay in between. The V gene's germline CDR1 is SGHNT and CDR2 YYREEE (reference sequence). The CDR3 sequence is CASSLVVGVTSRYNEQFF. CDR3 nucleotide sequence: TGTGCCAGCAGCTTGGTGGTAGGGGTCACGTCGAGATACAATGAGCAGTTCTTC.

In this sample, this clone turned up many times. CDR3 protein: CASSQLLAGGPNQHEQFF. CDR3 DNA sequence: TGTGCCAGCAGCCAACTCTTAGCGGGAGGGCCTAATCAGCATGAGCAGTTCTTC. V usage is TRBV14 and J usage is TRBJ2-1; 11 positions match TRBD2. Germline V gives CDR1 SGHDN, CDR2 FVKESK. The V gene end was trimmed by 2 bases and the J gene end by 8 bases; junction bases not matched to a gene: 14. This CDR3 contains 18 residues.

The chain is built from TRBV28 and TRBJ2-7; D tentatively reads TRBD1 or TRBD2 (5 bases each). CDR1 and CDR2 (germline): MDHEN, SYDVKM. The CDR3 spans 14 residues. V lost 6 bases and J lost 4, with 16 bases in between. The CDR3: CASSRDGGVYEQYF. The CDR3, as DNA: TGTGCCAGCAGCAGGGACGGAGGAGTTTACGAGCAGTACTTC.

The chain has TRBV10-3 and TRBJ2-1, with 10 bases identical to TRBD1. Germline V CDR1 and CDR2: ENHRY, SYGVKD. The CDR3 totals 13 residues. V trimming: 5 bases; J trimming: 8 bases; junction bases outside the gene matches: 3. The CDR3 reads CAISRTGGDEQFF. As DNA, the CDR3 is TGTGCCATCAGTAGGACAGGGGGGGATGAGCAGTTCTTC.

The chain is built from TRBV9 and TRBJ2-5, with D unresolved. V was pared by 4 bases and J by 1 base, with 8 bases between. The CDR3 runs 13 residues. Per germline, CDR1 SGDLS and CDR2 YYNGEE. In DNA form, the CDR3 reads TGTGCCAGCAGCCAAGGGCTCCAAGAGACCCAGTACTTC. It specifies CASSQGLQETQYF.

This clone turned up a few times. V usage is TRBV21-1 and J usage is TRBJ1-1; the table's D call, TRBD1, has no DNA check behind it. TRBV21-1 is described as a pseudogene. The CDR3 runs to 17 residues. In DNA form, the CDR3 reads TGTGCCAGCAGCAAAGCGGGGTATGCAGGGCCGAACACTGAAGCTTTCTTT. This gives the protein CASSKAGYAGPNTEAFF.

This clone has only a few counts. The V and J genes are TRBV9 and TRBJ2-1; either TRBD1 or TRBD2 may supply D (7 bases each). V lost 3 bases and J 8 bases, leaving 18 bases between the germline ends. The germline V gene encodes CDR1 SGDLS and CDR2 YYNGEE. This CDR3 is built from 15 residues. The CDR3 DNA reads as TGTGCCAGCAGCGCCCAACAGGGGAGGGGCGATGAGCAGTTCTTC. It translates to CASSAQQGRGDEQFF.

This chain connects TRBV7-8 to TRBJ2-1, with D uncertain. The CDR3 is 14 residues long. Trimming cost V 1 base and J 6 bases, with 10 bases left between them. In germline, CDR1 is SGHVS, CDR2 FQNEAQ. CDR3 bases: TGTGCCAGCAGCTTAGAGTTTCCGGTCAATGAGCAGTTCTTC. Translation: CASSLEFPVNEQFF.

This clone was observed a few times. The rearrangement uses TRBV18 and TRBJ2-3; D is undetermined. V dropped 4 bases and J dropped 3 bases, with 11 bases sitting between them. The CDR3 extends over 14 amino acids. Germline lookup yields CDR1 KGHSH and CDR2 LQKENI. Here the CDR3 DNA reads TGTGCCAGCTCACAGGGTAGCCTTACAGATACGCAGTATTTT. Translating gives CASSQGSLTDTQYF.

The rearrangement uses TRBV4-1 and TRBJ2-3; perhaps TRBD1 as D (5 bases). This CDR3 comprises 13 residues. Germline CDR1 MGHRA, CDR2 YSYEKL. Between the trimmed V and J ends, which lost 2 bases and 7 bases, there was a span of 10 bases. CDR3 coding DNA: TGCGCCAGCAGCCAACACAGGAGAAATACGCAGTATTTT. Translating it yields CASSQHRRNTQYF.

In its sample, this clone was seen a few times. The chain joins TRBV9 to TRBJ2-1; the match to TRBD2 covers 7 bases. CDR1 and CDR2 from the germline V gene are SGDLS and YYNGEE. Trimming took 4 bases from V and 4 from J; bases not matched to a gene: 8. This CDR3 spans 15 amino acids. The CDR3 loop is CASSPGGRAYNEQFF. CDR3 sequence (DNA): TGTGCCAGCAGCCCGGGAGGACGAGCTTACAATGAGCAGTTCTTC.

This clone came up a few times. This specimen includes other DNA sequences encoding the same CDR3. This CDR3 reads CASSLGVQETQYF. CDR3 sequence (DNA): TGTGCCAGCAGCTTGGGGGTCCAAGAGACCCAGTACTTC. The rearrangement joins TRBV11-2 to TRBJ2-5, with D tentatively TRBD1 or TRBD2 (5 bases each). This CDR3 is built from 13 residues. The germline V and J ends were trimmed by 3 bases and 1 base, with 6 bases remaining between them. Germline V gene data show CDR1 as SGHAT and CDR2 as FQNNGV.

This clone has a single count. V and J are TRBV7-9 and TRBJ2-1; 13 bases agree with TRBD2. Looked up from germline, CDR1 is SEHNR and CDR2 is FQNEAQ (reference sequence). This CDR3 spans 13 amino acids. With 5 bases clipped from V and 9 bases from J, the junction kept 1 base outside the gene matches. The CDR3 loop is CASSRLAGGEQFF. As DNA, the CDR3 is TGTGCCAGCAGCCGACTAGCGGGGGGTGAGCAGTTCTTC. Drawing the rest from reference TRBV7-9 and TRBJ2-1, the complete variable domain is DTGVSQNPRHKITKRGQNVTFRCDPISEHNRLYWYRQTLGQGPEFLTYFQNEAQLEKSRLLSDRFSAERPKGSFSTLEIQRTEQGDSAMYLCASSRLAGGEQFFGPGTRLTVL.

This clone was picked up a small number of times. The chain uses TRBV25-1 and TRBJ2-7; weak D call: TRBD1 (5 bases). The germline CDR1 and CDR2 sequences are MGHDK and SYGVNS. CDR3 length: 13 residues. V lost 2 bases and J 6 bases, leaving 11 bases between the germline ends. The CDR3 DNA reads TGTGCCAGCAGTGAACCCCCAGGGCCCGAGCAGTACTTC. Residues: CASSEPPGPEQYF.

This clone appeared a few times. The CDR3 region has the DNA TGTGCCAGCAGCGTAGGTCTGGGGCAGTCCTACGAGCAGTACTTC. Translated, it gives CASSVGLGQSYEQYF. The chain recombines TRBV9 with TRBJ2-5, with D perhaps TRBD1 (5 bases). The J call may be wrong; the DNA end is better matched by TRBJ2-7. The germline gives CDR1 SGDLS, CDR2 YYNGEE. This CDR3 is built from 15 residues.